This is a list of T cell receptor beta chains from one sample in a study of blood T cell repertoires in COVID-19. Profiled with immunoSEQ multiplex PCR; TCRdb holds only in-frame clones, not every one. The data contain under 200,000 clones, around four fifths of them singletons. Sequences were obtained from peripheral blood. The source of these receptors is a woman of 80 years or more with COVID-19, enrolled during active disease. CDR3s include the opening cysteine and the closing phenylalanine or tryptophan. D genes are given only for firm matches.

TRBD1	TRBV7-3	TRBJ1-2	CASSLGFGTASGYTF
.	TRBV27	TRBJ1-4	CASSPSFRRDEKLFF
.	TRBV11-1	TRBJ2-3	CATMGLTDTQYF
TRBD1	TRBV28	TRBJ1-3	CASSWTGNTIYF
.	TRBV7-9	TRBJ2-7	CACSAGVWVDEQYF
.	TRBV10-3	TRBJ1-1	CAIRGGVTEAFF
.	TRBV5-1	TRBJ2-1	CASSLMRGSQFF
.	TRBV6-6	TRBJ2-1	CASSLSGDTYNEQFF
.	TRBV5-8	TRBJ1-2	CASSLMHRNYGYTF
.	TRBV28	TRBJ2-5	CASSLPGAQETQYF